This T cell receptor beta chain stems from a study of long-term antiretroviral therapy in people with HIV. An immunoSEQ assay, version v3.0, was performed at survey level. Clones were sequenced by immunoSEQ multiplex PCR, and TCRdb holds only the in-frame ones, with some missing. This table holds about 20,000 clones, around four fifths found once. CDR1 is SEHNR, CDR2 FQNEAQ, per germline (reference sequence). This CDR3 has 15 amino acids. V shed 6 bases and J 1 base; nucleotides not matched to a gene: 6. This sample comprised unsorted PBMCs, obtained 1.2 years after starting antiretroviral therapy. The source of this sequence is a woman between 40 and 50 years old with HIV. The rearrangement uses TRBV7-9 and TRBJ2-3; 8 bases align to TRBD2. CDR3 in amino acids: CASSFSGKGTDTQYF. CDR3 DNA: TGTGCCAGCAGTTTTAGCGGGAAAGGCACAGATACGCAGTATTTT.